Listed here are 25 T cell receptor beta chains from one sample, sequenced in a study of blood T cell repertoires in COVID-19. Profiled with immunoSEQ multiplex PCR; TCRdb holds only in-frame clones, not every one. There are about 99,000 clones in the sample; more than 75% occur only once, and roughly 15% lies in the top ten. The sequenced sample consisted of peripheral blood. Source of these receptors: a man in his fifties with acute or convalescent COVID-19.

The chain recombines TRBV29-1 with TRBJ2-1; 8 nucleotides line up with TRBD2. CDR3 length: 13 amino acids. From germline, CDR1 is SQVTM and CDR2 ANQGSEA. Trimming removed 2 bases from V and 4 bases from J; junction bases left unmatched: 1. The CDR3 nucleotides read TGCAGCGTTGAACTAGCGGGTTACAATGAGCAGTTCTTC. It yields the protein CSVELAGYNEQFF.

The CDR3 coding sequence is TGTGCCAGCAGCTTGGGCGGGAGGGCCTTAAATACGCAGTATTTT. This encodes CASSLGGRALNTQYF. This chain connects TRBV7-2 to TRBJ2-3; 9 nucleotides agree with TRBD2. The trim removed 3 bases at V and 7 bases at J, leaving 8 bases unmatched. The CDR3 is 15 amino acids. Germline V gene lookup returns CDR1 SGHTA and CDR2 FQGNSA.

CDR3 protein: CASQQGTKNIQYF. CDR3 sequence (DNA): TGTGCCAGCCAACAGGGAACCAAAAACATTCAGTACTTC. V gene TRBV19 combines with J gene TRBJ2-4; D may be TRBD1 (6 bases). Germline values: CDR1 LNHDA, CDR2 SQIVND (reference sequence). V shed 9 bases and J shed 2 bases, with 11 bases lying between them. This CDR3 has 13 amino acids.

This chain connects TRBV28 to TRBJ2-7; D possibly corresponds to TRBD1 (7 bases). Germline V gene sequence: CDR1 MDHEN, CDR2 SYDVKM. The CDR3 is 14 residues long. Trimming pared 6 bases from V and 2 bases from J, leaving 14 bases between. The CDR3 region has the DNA TGTGCCAGCAGCGGAGGGGACAGAACCTACGAGCAGTACTTC. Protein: CASSGGDRTYEQYF.

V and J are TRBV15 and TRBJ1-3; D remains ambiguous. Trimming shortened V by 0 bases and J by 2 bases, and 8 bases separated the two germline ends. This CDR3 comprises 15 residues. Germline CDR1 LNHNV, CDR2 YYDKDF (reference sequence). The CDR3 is CATSRDKGAGNTIYF. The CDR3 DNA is TGTGCCACCAGCAGAGACAAGGGAGCTGGAAACACCATATATTTT.

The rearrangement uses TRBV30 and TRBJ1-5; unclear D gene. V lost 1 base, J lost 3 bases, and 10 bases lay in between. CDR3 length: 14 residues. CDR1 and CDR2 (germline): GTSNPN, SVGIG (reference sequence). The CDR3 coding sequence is TGTGCCTGGAGTGAAAGACTCTACAATCAGCCCCAGCATTTT. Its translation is CAWSERLYNQPQHF.

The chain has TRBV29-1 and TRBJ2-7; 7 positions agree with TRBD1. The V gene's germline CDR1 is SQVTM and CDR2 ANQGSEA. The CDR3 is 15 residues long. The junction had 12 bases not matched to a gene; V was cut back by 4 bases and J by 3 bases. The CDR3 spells CSVGGVGGRDYEQYF. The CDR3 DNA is TGCAGCGTTGGAGGGGTAGGGGGCCGTGACTACGAGCAGTACTTC.

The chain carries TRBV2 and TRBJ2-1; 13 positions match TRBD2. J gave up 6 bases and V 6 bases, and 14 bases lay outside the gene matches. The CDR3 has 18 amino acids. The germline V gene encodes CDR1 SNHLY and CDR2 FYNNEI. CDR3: CASRPRTSGRGWLNEQFF. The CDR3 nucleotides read TGTGCCAGCAGGCCTAGGACTAGCGGGAGAGGCTGGCTCAATGAGCAGTTCTTC. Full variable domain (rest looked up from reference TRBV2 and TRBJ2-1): EPEVTQTPSHQVTQMGQEVILRCVPISNHLYFYWYRQILGQKVEFLVSFYNNEISEKSEIFDDQFSVERPDGSNFTLKIRSTKLEDSAMYFCASRPRTSGRGWLNEQFFGPGTRLTVL.

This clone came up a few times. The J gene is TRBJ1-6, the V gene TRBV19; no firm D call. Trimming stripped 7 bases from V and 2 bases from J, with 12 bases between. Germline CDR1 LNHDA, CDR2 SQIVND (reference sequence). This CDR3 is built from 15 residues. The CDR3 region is CASTRGGTYNSPLHF. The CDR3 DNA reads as TGTGCCAGTACCCGTGGCGGTACCTATAATTCACCCCTCCACTTT.

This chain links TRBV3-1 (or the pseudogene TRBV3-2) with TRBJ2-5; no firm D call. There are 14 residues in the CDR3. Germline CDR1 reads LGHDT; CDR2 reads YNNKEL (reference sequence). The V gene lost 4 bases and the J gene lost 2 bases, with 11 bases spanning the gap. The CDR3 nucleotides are TGTGCCAGCAGCCCTCTGCGCCGGCAAGAGACCCAGTACTTC. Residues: CASSPLRRQETQYF.

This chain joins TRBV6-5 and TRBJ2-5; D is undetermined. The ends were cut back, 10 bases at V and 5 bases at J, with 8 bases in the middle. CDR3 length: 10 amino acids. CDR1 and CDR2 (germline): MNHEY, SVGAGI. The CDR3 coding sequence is TGTGCCATCCGAGTGGAGACCCAGTACTTC. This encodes CAIRVETQYF.

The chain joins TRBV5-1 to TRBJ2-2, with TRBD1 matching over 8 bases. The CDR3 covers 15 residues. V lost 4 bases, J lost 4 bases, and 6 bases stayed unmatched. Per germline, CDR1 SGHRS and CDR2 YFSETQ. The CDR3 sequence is CASSPGQGVTGELFF. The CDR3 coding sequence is TGCGCCAGCAGCCCCGGACAGGGTGTCACCGGGGAGCTGTTTTTT. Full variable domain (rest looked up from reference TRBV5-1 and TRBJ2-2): KAGVTQTPRYLIKTRGQQVTLSCSPISGHRSVSWYQQTPGQGLQFLFEYFSETQRNKGNFPGRFSGRQFSNSRSEMNVSTLELGDSALYLCASSPGQGVTGELFFGEGSRLTVL.

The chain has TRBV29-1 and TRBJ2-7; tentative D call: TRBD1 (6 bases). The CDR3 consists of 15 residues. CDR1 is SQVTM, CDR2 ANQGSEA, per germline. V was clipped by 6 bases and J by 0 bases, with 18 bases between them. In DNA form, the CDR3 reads TGCAGCGTGCAAACAGGGACCCGTGGCTCCTACGAGCAGTACTTC. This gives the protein CSVQTGTRGSYEQYF.

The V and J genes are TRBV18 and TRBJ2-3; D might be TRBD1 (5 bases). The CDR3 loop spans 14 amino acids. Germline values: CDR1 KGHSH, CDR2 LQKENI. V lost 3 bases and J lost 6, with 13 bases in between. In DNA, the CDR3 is TGTGCCAGCTCACCCCGCAGGGAAATGGATACGCAGTATTTT. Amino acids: CASSPRREMDTQYF. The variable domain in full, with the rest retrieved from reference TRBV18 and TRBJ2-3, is NAGVMQNPRHLVRRRGQEARLRCSPMKGHSHVYWYRQLPEEGLKFMVYLQKENIIDESGMPKERFSAEFPKEGPSILRIQQVVRGDSAAYFCASSPRREMDTQYFGPGTRLTVL.

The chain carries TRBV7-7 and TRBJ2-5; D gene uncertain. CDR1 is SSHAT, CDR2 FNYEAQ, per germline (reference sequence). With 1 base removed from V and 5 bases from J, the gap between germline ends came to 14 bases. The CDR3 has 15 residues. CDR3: CASSLGWRPSETQYF. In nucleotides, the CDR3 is TGTGCCAGCAGCTTAGGCTGGCGGCCCTCGGAGACCCAGTACTTC. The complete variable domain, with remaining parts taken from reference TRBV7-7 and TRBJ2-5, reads GAGVSQSPRYKVTKRGQDVTLRCDPISSHATLYWYQQALGQGPEFLTYFNYEAQPDKSGLPSDRFSAERPEGSISTLTIQRTEQRDSAMYRCASSLGWRPSETQYFGPGTRLLVL.

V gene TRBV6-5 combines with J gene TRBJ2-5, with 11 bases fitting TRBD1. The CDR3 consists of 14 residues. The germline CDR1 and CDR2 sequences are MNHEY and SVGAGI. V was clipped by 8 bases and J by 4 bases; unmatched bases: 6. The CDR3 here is CASLRTGGAETQYF. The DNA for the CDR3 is TGTGCCAGCCTTAGGACAGGGGGCGCAGAGACCCAGTACTTC.

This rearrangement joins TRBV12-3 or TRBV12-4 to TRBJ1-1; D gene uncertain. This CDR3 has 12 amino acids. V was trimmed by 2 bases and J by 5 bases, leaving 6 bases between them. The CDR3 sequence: CASSLSGTEAFF. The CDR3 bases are TGTGCCAGCAGTTTATCCGGGACTGAAGCTTTCTTT.

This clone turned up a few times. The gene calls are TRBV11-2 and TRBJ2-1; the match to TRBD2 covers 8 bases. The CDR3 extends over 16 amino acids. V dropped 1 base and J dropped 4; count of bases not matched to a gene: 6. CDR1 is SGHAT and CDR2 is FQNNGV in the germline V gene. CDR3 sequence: CASSLATGGNYNEQFF. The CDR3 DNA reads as TGTGCCAGCAGCTTAGCAACGGGAGGGAATTACAATGAGCAGTTCTTC.

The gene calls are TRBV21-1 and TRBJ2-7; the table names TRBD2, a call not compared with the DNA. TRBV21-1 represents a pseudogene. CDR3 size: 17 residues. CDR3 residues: CASSKRTSGRHSYEQYF. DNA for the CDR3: TGTGCCAGCAGCAAAAGGACGAGCGGGAGGCACTCCTACGAGCAGTACTTC.

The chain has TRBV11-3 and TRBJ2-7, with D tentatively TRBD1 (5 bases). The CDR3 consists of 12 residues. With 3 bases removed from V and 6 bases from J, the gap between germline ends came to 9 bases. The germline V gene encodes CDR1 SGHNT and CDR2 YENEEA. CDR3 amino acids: CASSFGHGEQYF. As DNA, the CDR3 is TGTGCCAGCAGCTTCGGACACGGCGAGCAGTACTTC.

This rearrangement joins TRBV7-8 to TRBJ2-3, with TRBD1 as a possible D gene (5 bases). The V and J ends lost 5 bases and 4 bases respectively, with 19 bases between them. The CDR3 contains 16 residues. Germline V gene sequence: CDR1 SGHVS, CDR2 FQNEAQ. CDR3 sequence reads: CASSPRSLGAPDTQYF. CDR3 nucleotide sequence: TGTGCCAGCAGCCCTCGGTCCCTTGGGGCACCAGATACGCAGTATTTT. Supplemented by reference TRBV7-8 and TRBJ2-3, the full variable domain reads GAGVSQSPRYKVAKRGQDVALRCDPISGHVSLFWYQQALGQGPEFLTYFQNEAQLDKSGLPSDRFFAERPEGSVSTLKIQRTQQEDSAVYLCASSPRSLGAPDTQYFGPGTRLTVL.

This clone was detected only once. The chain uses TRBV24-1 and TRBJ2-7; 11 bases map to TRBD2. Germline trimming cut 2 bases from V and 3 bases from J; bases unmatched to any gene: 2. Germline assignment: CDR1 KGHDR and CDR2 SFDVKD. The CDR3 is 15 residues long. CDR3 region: CATSDSGTSGYEQYF. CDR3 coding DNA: TGTGCCACCAGTGATTCCGGGACTAGCGGCTACGAGCAGTACTTC.

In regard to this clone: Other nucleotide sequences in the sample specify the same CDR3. CDR3 protein: CASTGSNTGELFF. CDR3 nucleotide sequence: TGTGCCAGCACCGGGTCGAACACCGGGGAGCTGTTTTTT. This chain uses TRBV2 with TRBJ2-2, with D unclear. Germline values: CDR1 SNHLY, CDR2 FYNNEI. This CDR3 is built from 13 residues. Trimming shortened V by 7 bases and J by 0 bases, and 6 bases separated the two germline ends.

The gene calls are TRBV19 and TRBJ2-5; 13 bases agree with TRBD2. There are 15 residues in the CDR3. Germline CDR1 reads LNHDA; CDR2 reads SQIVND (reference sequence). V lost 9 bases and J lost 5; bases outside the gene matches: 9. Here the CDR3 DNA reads TGTGCCAGCGCTACTAGCGGGAGGGCCAGTGAGACCCAGTACTTC. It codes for CASATSGRASETQYF.

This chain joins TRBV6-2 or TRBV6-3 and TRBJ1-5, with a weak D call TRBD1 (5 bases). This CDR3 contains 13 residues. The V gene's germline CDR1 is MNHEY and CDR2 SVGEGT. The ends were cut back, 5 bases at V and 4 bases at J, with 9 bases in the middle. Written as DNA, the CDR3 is TGTGCCAGCAGTGTCCAGGGAAATCAGCCCCAGCATTTT. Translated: CASSVQGNQPQHF.